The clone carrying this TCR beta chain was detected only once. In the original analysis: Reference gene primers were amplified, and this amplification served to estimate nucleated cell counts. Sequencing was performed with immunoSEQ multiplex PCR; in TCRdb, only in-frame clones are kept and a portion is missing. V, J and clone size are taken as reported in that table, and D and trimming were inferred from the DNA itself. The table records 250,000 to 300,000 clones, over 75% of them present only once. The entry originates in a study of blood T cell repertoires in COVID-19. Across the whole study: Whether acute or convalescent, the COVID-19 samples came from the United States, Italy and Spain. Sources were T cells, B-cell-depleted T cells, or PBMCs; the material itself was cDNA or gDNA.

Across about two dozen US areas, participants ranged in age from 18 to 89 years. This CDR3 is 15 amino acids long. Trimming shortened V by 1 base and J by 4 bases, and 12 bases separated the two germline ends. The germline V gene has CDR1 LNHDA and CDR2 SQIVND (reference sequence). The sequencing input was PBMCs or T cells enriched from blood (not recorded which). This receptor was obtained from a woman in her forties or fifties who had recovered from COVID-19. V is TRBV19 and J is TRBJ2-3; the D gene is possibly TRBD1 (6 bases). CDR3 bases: TGTGCCAGTAGTATAGCCGAGGGGGATTCAGATACGCAGTATTTT. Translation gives CASSIAEGDSDTQYF. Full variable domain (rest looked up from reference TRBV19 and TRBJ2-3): DGGITQSPKYLFRKEGQNVTLSCEQNLNHDAMYWYRQDPGQGLRLIYYSQIVNDFQKGDIAEGYSVSREKKESFPLTVTSAQKNPTAFYLCASSIAEGDSDTQYFGPGTRLTVL.